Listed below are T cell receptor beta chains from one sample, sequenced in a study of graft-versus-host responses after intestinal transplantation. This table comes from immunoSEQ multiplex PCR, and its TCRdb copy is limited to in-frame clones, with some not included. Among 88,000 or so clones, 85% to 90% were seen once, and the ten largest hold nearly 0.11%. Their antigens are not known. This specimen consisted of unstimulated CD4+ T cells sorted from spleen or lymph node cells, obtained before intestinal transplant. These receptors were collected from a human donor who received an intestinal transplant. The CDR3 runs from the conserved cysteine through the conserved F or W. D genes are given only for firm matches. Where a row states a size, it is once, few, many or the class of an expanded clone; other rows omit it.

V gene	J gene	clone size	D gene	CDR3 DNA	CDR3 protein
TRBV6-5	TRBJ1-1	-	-	TGTGCCAGCAGTCCATTTCCCACTCTGAACACTGAAGCTTTCTTT	CASSPFPTLNTEAFF
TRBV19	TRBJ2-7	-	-	TGTGCCAGTAGTATTATCAGGGGACCATCCTACGAGCAGTACTTC	CASSIIRGPSYEQYF
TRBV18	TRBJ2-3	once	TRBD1	TGTGCCAGCTCACCACCTTGGGACAGGTTCACAGATACGCAGTATTTT	CASSPPWDRFTDTQYF
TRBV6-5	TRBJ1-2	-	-	TGTGCCAGCCGCCCGACGGGGAAAGCTAACTATGGCTACACCTTC	CASRPTGKANYGYTF
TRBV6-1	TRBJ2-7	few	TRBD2	TGTGCCAGCACTAAACTAGCGGGGTCCTCCTACGAGCAGTACTTC	CASTKLAGSSYEQYF
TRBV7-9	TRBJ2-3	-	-	TGTGCCAGCAGCTTAAGTATCACATCAGATACGCAGTATTTT	CASSLSITSDTQYF
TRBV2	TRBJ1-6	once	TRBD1	TGTGCCAGCAGTGGAGGGACAGGGGCCTATAATTCACCCCTCCACTTT	CASSGGTGAYNSPLHF
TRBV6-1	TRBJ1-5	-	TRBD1	TGTGCCAGCAGCTTACAGGGGGGTGAACAGCCCCAGCATTTT	CASSLQGGEQPQHF
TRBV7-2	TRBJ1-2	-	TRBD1	TGTGCCAGCAGCCCGACAGGGCAGGGATCGGGAGGCTACACCTTC	CASSPTGQGSGGYTF
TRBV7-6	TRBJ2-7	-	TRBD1	TGTGCCAGCAGCTTAACCGGGACAGGGAAGGGAAGTGGGAGCTACGAGCAGTACTTC	CASSLTGTGKGSGSYEQYF
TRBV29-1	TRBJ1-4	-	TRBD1	TGCAGCGTTTTTTTATGGTGGACAGGGGGCGAAAAACTGTTTTTT	CSVFLWWTGGEKLFF
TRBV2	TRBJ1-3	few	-	TGTGCCAGCAGTGTGGACGGGATCTCTGGAAACACCATATATTTT	CASSVDGISGNTIYF
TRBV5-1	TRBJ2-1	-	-	TGCGCCAGCAGCTTACAAGGAGTCCACAATGAGCAGTTCTTC	CASSLQGVHNEQFF
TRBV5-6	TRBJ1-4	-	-	TGTGCCAGCAGCTTGCCGAATGAAAAACTGTTTTTT	CASSLPNEKLFF
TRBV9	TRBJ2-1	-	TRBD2	TGTGCCAGCAGCGTCATAGCGGGGGGCGGCTACAATGAGCAGTTCTTC	CASSVIAGGGYNEQFF
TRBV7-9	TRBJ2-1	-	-	TGTGCCAGCAGATTCGGGGGCAATGAGCAGTTCTTC	CASRFGGNEQFF
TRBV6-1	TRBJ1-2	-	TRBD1	TGTGCCAGCAGTGAAATGGGACAGCTACTTAACTATGGCTACACCTTC	CASSEMGQLLNYGYTF
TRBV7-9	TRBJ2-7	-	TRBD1	TGTGCCAGCAGCCCAGGTTGGGACAGGGTAGTATACTACGAGCAGTACTTC	CASSPGWDRVVYYEQYF
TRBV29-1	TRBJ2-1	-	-	TGCAGCGTTGAAGATCGGGGCCTGGGGGGTGAGCAGTTCTTC	CSVEDRGLGGEQFF
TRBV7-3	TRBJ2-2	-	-	TGTGCCAGCAGCCCAGCGACCGGGGAGCTGTTTTTT	CASSPATGELFF
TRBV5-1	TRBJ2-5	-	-	TGCGCCAGCAGCAGGGGACCTGGGGGCGAGACCCAGTACTTC	CASSRGPGGETQYF
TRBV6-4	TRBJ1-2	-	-	TGTGCCAGCAGTGCCTCCAACAGGGATGAAGGCTACACCTTC	CASSASNRDEGYTF
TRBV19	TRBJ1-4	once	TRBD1	TGTGCCAGTAGGAGACAGGGTCGGGGAACAGCTAATGAAAAACTGTTTTTT	CASRRQGRGTANEKLFF
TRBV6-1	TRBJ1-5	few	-	TGTGCCAGCAGGGCCAGCGGGGCGGAGCAGCCCCAGCATTTT	CASRASGAEQPQHF
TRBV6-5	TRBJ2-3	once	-	TGTGCCAGCAGTTACTCGACTGGACAGCGGCTCGATTTT	CASSYSTGQRLDF
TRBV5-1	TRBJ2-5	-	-	TGCGCCAGCAGCCCCCGCGGGGATCAAGAGACCCAGTACTTC	CASSPRGDQETQYF
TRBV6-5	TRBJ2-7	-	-	TGTGCCAGCAGTTACTCGCGGCCGCCCAGGGGCGAGCAGTACTTC	CASSYSRPPRGEQYF
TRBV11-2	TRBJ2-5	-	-	TGTGCCAGCAGCTTAGGTCCTAGGGGAGGAGAGACCCAGTACTTC	CASSLGPRGGETQYF
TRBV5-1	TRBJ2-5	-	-	TGCGCCAGCAGCTCAGAACCTCCGTTGCAGACCCAGTACTTC	CASSSEPPLQTQYF
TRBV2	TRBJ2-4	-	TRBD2	TGTGCCAGCACATTTAGCGGGGGGGAAAACATTCAGTACTTC	CASTFSGGENIQYF
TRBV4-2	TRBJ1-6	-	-	TGTGCCAGCAGCCAAGTGTGGGCAGGCCCCAATTCACCCCTCCACTTT	CASSQVWAGPNSPLHF
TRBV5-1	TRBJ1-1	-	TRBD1	TGCGCCAGCAGCCCCGGGACAGGGTTCGCTGAAGCTTTCTTT	CASSPGTGFAEAFF
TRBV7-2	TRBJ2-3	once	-	TGTGCCAGCAGCTTTTGGCGGCGCACAGATACGCAGTATTTT	CASSFWRRTDTQYF
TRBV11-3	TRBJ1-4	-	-	TGTGCCAGCGGACGGACAGACGAAAAACTGTTTTTT	CASGRTDEKLFF
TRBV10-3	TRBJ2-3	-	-	TGTGCCACCCGCTATACTCCAACTAGCACAGATACGCAGTATTTT	CATRYTPTSTDTQYF
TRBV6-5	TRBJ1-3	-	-	TGTGCCAGCAGTTACTCCGCAGGGGCCTCTGGAAACACCATATATTTT	CASSYSAGASGNTIYF
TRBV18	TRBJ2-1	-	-	TGTGCCAGCTCACCACGTCTAGCTGGGGATGAGCAGTTCTTC	CASSPRLAGDEQFF
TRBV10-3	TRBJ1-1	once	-	TGTGCCATCAGTGAGGGGAGGGACACTGAAGCTTTCTTT	CAISEGRDTEAFF
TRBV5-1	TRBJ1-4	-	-	TGCGCCAGCCGCCCAGGGCTTAATGAAAAACTGTTTTTT	CASRPGLNEKLFF
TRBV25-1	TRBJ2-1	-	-	TGTGCCAGCAGTGAAGGCGGTAGGAGAGGCAATGAGCAGTTCTTC	CASSEGGRRGNEQFF
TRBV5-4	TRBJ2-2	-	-	TGTGCCAGCAGCGCGAGGGGGTTCGGGGAGCTGTTTTTT	CASSARGFGELFF
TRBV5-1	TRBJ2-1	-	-	TGCGCCAGCAGCTTGGTACCACTTGAGGGCTACAATGAGCAGTTCTTC	CASSLVPLEGYNEQFF
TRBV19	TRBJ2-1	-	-	TGTGCCAGTAGAAATCAGGGGGGACCCTCCTACAATGAGCAGTTCTTC	CASRNQGGPSYNEQFF
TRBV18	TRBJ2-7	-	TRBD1	TGTGCCAGCTCACCCCGACAGGGCCACCCCTACGAGCAGTACTTC	CASSPRQGHPYEQYF
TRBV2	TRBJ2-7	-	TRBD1	TGTGCCAGCAGGGACAGGGCGGAGGCCTACGAGCAGTACTTC	CASRDRAEAYEQYF
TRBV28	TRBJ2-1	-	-	TGTGCCAGCAGGCGTGGACAGCAATTGTCCTACAATGAGCAGTTCTTC	CASRRGQQLSYNEQFF
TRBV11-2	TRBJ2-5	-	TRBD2	TGTGCCAGCAGCGGACTCAGCGGGGGCCCCTTGAAAGAGACCCAGTACTTC	CASSGLSGGPLKETQYF
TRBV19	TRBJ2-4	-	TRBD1	TGTGCCAGTAGTATAGTTGGGACAGGGAGAGTTGGAGTCAAAAACATTCAGTACTTC	CASSIVGTGRVGVKNIQYF
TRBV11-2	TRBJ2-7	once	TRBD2	TGTGCCAGCAGCCCCTCTAGCGGGGGGTACGAGCAGTACTTC	CASSPSSGGYEQYF
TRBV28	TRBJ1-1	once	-	TGTGCCAGCATGATAGACGGGGGGTACACTGAAGCTTTCTTT	CASMIDGGYTEAFF
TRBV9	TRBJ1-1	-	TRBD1	TGTGCCAGCAGCGTAGGAGGGGGCTCGGGGAACACTGAAGCTTTCTTT	CASSVGGGSGNTEAFF
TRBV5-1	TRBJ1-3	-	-	TGCGCCAGCAGCCTCGACTTTAAACCTGGAAACACCATATATTTT	CASSLDFKPGNTIYF
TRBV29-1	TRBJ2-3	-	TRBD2	TGCAGCGTTGCAAGGGAGCGGGGGGCCGAAAGCACAGATACGCAGTATTTT	CSVARERGAESTDTQYF
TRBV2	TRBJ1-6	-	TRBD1	TGTGCCAGCACCCGCTCTGACAGGGTAAATTCACCCCTCCACTTT	CASTRSDRVNSPLHF
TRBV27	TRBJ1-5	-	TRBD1	TGTGCCCAAACGGCCCGGAGGGGGCGATGGGATCAGCCCCAGCATTTT	CAQTARRGRWDQPQHF